This T cell receptor beta chain stems from a study of early T cells in non-severe SARS-CoV-2 infection. Study details: Sequencing used unsorted whole-blood bulk RNA, so chains lack pairing.

V lost 2 bases, J lost 2 bases, and 9 bases lay in between. The CDR3 has 14 residues. The germline V gene has CDR1 MNHEY and CDR2 SVGAGI. Individual cDNA molecules each received unique molecular identifiers attached to them. TCRdb used MiXCR to reprocess the 5' RACE reads, holding one entry per CDR3 protein. The sample has some 60,000 distinct CDR3 sequences, over 9.5% seen once. At least ten counts were recorded for this clonotype. Its antigen is as yet unknown. Findings of the study overall: VDJdb-based matching was biased toward anti-spike CD8 responses and missed private and CD4 specificities.

The chain couples TRBV6-5 to TRBJ1-1, with D perhaps TRBD1 (6 bases). The sequence was collected from an adult who was a healthcare worker with PCR-confirmed SARS-CoV-2 infection or an uninfected control (not recorded which). The sequenced sample consisted of whole blood. The CDR3 is CASSYGGRNTEAFF. CDR3 bases: TGTGCCAGCAGTTACGGGGGGCGAAACACTGAAGCTTTCTTT.